Listed below are T cell receptor beta chains from one sample, sequenced in a study of cytomegalovirus exposure and HLA in healthy donors. The protocol was immunoSEQ multiplex PCR, while the TCRdb copy is restricted to in-frame clones and leaves out a portion. The table has approximately 200,000 clones, 65% to 90% seen once; the top ten hold approximately 2.1%. Source material: PBMCs. All receptors derive from a woman in her forties or fifties in good health and CMV-seronegative. The CDR3 runs from the conserved cysteine through the conserved F or W. The D gene is left open where the match is weak. Rows give clone size only sometimes, using once, few, many, or a class for an expanded clone.

d_gene: TRBD2; v_gene: TRBV5-4; abundance: .; j_gene: TRBJ2-3; CDR3aa: CASSLGLAGGVTSTDTQYF; CDR3nt: TGTGCCAGCAGCTTGGGGTTAGCGGGAGGTGTTACTAGCACAGATACGCAGTATTTT
d_gene: TRBD1; v_gene: TRBV7-2; abundance: .; j_gene: TRBJ1-1; CDR3aa: CASSRKGTGAINTEAFF; CDR3nt: TGTGCCAGCAGCCGTAAGGGGACAGGGGCCATTAACACTGAAGCTTTCTTT
d_gene: TRBD1; v_gene: TRBV5-8; abundance: .; j_gene: TRBJ2-5; CDR3aa: CASSLEHRGPETQYF; CDR3nt: TGTGCCAGCAGCTTGGAGCATAGGGGGCCGGAGACCCAGTACTTC
d_gene: TRBD2; v_gene: TRBV27; abundance: few; j_gene: TRBJ2-1; CDR3aa: CASSPPTGLAVYNEQFF; CDR3nt: TGTGCCAGCAGCCCGCCTACGGGACTAGCGGTATACAATGAGCAGTTCTTC
d_gene: TRBD1; v_gene: TRBV30; abundance: .; j_gene: TRBJ2-3; CDR3aa: CAWSVGTGSTDTQYF; CDR3nt: TGTGCCTGGAGTGTAGGGACAGGGAGCACAGATACGCAGTATTTT
d_gene: .; v_gene: TRBV10-3; abundance: .; j_gene: TRBJ1-3; CDR3aa: CAISESSRGTVGSGNTIYF; CDR3nt: TGTGCCATCAGTGAGTCGAGTCGGGGGACGGTAGGCTCTGGAAACACCATATATTTT
d_gene: .; v_gene: TRBV7-6; abundance: .; j_gene: TRBJ1-1; CDR3aa: CASSLGGPLMNTEAFF; CDR3nt: TGTGCCAGCAGCTTAGGTGGGCCGCTTATGAACACTGAAGCTTTCTTT
d_gene: .; v_gene: TRBV27; abundance: .; j_gene: TRBJ1-1; CDR3aa: CASSLSSQITEAFF; CDR3nt: TGTGCCAGCAGTTTATCCTCACAGATCACTGAAGCTTTCTTT
d_gene: TRBD2; v_gene: TRBV28; abundance: .; j_gene: TRBJ2-7; CDR3aa: CASSPGTSGTYEQYF; CDR3nt: TGTGCCAGCAGTCCAGGGACTAGTGGGACCTACGAGCAGTACTTC
d_gene: .; v_gene: TRBV5-1; abundance: .; j_gene: TRBJ2-7; CDR3aa: CASSSSAKNPAPFGEQYF; CDR3nt: TGCGCCAGCAGCTCCTCCGCGAAGAACCCCGCCCCCTTCGGCGAGCAGTACTTC
d_gene: .; v_gene: TRBV28; abundance: .; j_gene: TRBJ1-2; CDR3aa: CASGRRQGGAGYTF; CDR3nt: TGTGCCAGCGGCCGACGGCAGGGAGGTGCTGGCTACACCTTC
d_gene: TRBD2; v_gene: TRBV5-1; abundance: .; j_gene: TRBJ2-1; CDR3aa: CASSLVGGTYNEQFF; CDR3nt: TGCGCCAGCTCCCTAGTGGGGGGGACCTACAATGAGCAGTTCTTC
d_gene: TRBD2; v_gene: TRBV29-1; abundance: .; j_gene: TRBJ2-5; CDR3aa: CSVATSGRGETQYF; CDR3nt: TGCAGCGTCGCGACTAGCGGGAGGGGAGAGACCCAGTACTTC
d_gene: TRBD1; v_gene: TRBV7-6; abundance: .; j_gene: TRBJ1-5; CDR3aa: CASTTGVNQPQHF; CDR3nt: TGTGCCAGCACCACAGGGGTCAATCAGCCCCAGCATTTT
d_gene: TRBD1; v_gene: TRBV28; abundance: .; j_gene: TRBJ1-1; CDR3aa: CASSSSGTGVGAFF; CDR3nt: TGTGCCAGCAGTTCATCCGGGACAGGTGTTGGAGCTTTCTTT
d_gene: .; v_gene: TRBV30; abundance: few; j_gene: TRBJ1-1; CDR3aa: CAWREGGPFTEAFF; CDR3nt: TGTGCCTGGAGAGAGGGGGGGCCCTTCACTGAAGCTTTCTTT
d_gene: .; v_gene: TRBV18; abundance: .; j_gene: TRBJ2-5; CDR3aa: CASSPGQGETQYF; CDR3nt: TGTGCCAGCTCACCAGGGCAGGGGGAGACCCAGTACTTC
d_gene: .; v_gene: TRBV7-2; abundance: .; j_gene: TRBJ2-2; CDR3aa: CASSTTLRTLKLFF; CDR3nt: TGTGCCAGCAGTACTACTTTACGGACATTAAAGCTGTTTTTT
d_gene: .; v_gene: TRBV25-1; abundance: .; j_gene: TRBJ1-2; CDR3aa: CASSEYPSEYGYTF; CDR3nt: TGTGCCAGCAGTGAATATCCCTCGGAGTATGGCTACACCTTC
d_gene: TRBD2; v_gene: TRBV27; abundance: .; j_gene: TRBJ2-3; CDR3aa: CASSFSGTSGRWGTDTQYF; CDR3nt: TGTGCCAGCAGTTTCTCCGGGACTAGCGGGAGATGGGGCACAGATACGCAGTATTTT
d_gene: .; v_gene: TRBV28; abundance: .; j_gene: TRBJ1-1; CDR3aa: CASSFYRASNTEAFF; CDR3nt: TGTGCCAGCAGTTTTTACAGGGCCTCGAACACTGAAGCTTTCTTT
d_gene: .; v_gene: TRBV5-6; abundance: .; j_gene: TRBJ2-2; CDR3aa: CASRPYGAGELFF; CDR3nt: TGTGCCAGCAGACCGTACGGAGCCGGGGAGCTGTTTTTT
d_gene: TRBD2; v_gene: TRBV5-1; abundance: .; j_gene: TRBJ2-3; CDR3aa: CASSLVSGSSTDTQYF; CDR3nt: TGCGCCAGCAGCTTGGTTAGCGGGAGTAGCACAGATACGCAGTATTTT
d_gene: TRBD2; v_gene: TRBV7-8; abundance: .; j_gene: TRBJ2-1; CDR3aa: CASSRSGTSYNEQFF; CDR3nt: TGTGCCAGCAGCCGTAGCGGGACCTCCTACAATGAGCAGTTCTTC
d_gene: .; v_gene: TRBV6-5; abundance: .; j_gene: TRBJ2-7; CDR3aa: CASRHGQYEQYF; CDR3nt: TGTGCCAGCAGACACGGACAGTACGAGCAGTACTTC
d_gene: .; v_gene: TRBV19; abundance: .; j_gene: TRBJ1-5; CDR3aa: CASTSLAGRGFNQPQHF; CDR3nt: TGTGCCAGTACCTCCCTAGCGGGCAGGGGATTCAATCAGCCCCAGCATTTT
d_gene: .; v_gene: TRBV7-2; abundance: few; j_gene: TRBJ2-7; CDR3aa: CASSLAYTNYEQYF; CDR3nt: TGTGCCAGCAGCTTAGCGTACACCAACTACGAGCAGTACTTC
d_gene: .; v_gene: TRBV5-3; abundance: .; j_gene: TRBJ1-5; CDR3aa: CARSSRGNQPQHF; CDR3nt: TGTGCCAGAAGCTCCCGAGGCAATCAGCCCCAGCATTTT
d_gene: TRBD1; v_gene: TRBV27; abundance: .; j_gene: TRBJ2-7; CDR3aa: CASSPTGRSYEQYF; CDR3nt: TGTGCCAGCAGTCCGACAGGGAGATCCTACGAGCAGTACTTC
d_gene: .; v_gene: TRBV29-1; abundance: .; j_gene: TRBJ2-1; CDR3aa: CSLSLRNEQFF; CDR3nt: TGCAGCCTATCCCTACGCAATGAGCAGTTCTTC
d_gene: TRBD1; v_gene: TRBV11-3; abundance: .; j_gene: TRBJ2-1; CDR3aa: CASSVQGHEQFF; CDR3nt: TGTGCCAGCAGCGTACAGGGGCATGAGCAGTTCTTC
d_gene: TRBD2; v_gene: TRBV4-1; abundance: .; j_gene: TRBJ2-1; CDR3aa: CASSLYHSGRGNEQFF; CDR3nt: TGCGCCAGCAGCCTTTATCATAGCGGGAGGGGTAATGAGCAGTTCTTC
d_gene: .; v_gene: TRBV11-3; abundance: few; j_gene: TRBJ2-3; CDR3aa: CASSLGGGAKTDTQYF; CDR3nt: TGTGCCAGCAGCTTAGGGGGGGGCGCCAAAACAGATACGCAGTATTTT
d_gene: TRBD1; v_gene: TRBV7-9; abundance: once; j_gene: TRBJ1-2; CDR3aa: CASSFPRTGENGYTF; CDR3nt: TGTGCCAGCAGCTTTCCTCGGACAGGGGAGAACGGCTACACCTTC
d_gene: .; v_gene: TRBV11-2; abundance: .; j_gene: TRBJ2-7; CDR3aa: CASSARGKSSYEQYF; CDR3nt: TGTGCCAGCAGCGCTCGGGGTAAATCCTCCTACGAGCAGTACTTC
d_gene: .; v_gene: TRBV2; abundance: .; j_gene: TRBJ2-7; CDR3aa: CAVEREQYF; CDR3nt: TGTGCCGTAGAGCGCGAGCAGTACTTC
d_gene: .; v_gene: TRBV29-1; abundance: .; j_gene: TRBJ2-5; CDR3aa: CSVTHRETKETQYF; CDR3nt: TGCAGCGTTACCCACAGGGAAACTAAAGAGACCCAGTACTTC